This entry is about one T cell receptor beta chain. The source of the sample is a study of PD-1 blockade in classical Hodgkin lymphoma. On the study more broadly: Intravenous delivery of nivolumab at 3 mg/kg to patients occurred every 2 weeks.

Losses at the gene ends were 0 bases for V and 5 bases for J; bases not matched to a gene: 4. The CDR3 contains 15 residues. The germline CDR1 and CDR2 sequences are MNHEY and SMNVEV (reference sequence). Method: immunoSEQ multiplex PCR; TCRdb's copy keeps in-frame clones and lacks some. The repertoire has almost 15,000 clones, 89% of them found once; the top ten carry roughly 18%. Regarding time point: cycle 4 day 1 (C4D1), after 5 to 7 weeks of nivolumab. Brentuximab vedotin exposure varied among the patients, all of whom had relapsed after autologous stem cell transplantation. The investigators isolated CD8+ T cells from thawed PBMCs using magnetic negative selection. Complete response, partial response or progressive disease was recorded as best response.

The genes are TRBV27 and TRBJ1-3; 7 nucleotides match TRBD1. The sample was CD8+ T cells from blood, taken before the fourth cycle of nivolumab. This receptor was obtained from a human donor with classical Hodgkin lymphoma. The CDR3 nucleotides read TGTGCCAGCAGTTTATCGGGGGACAGCAGAAACACCATATATTTT. Encoded protein: CASSLSGDSRNTIYF.